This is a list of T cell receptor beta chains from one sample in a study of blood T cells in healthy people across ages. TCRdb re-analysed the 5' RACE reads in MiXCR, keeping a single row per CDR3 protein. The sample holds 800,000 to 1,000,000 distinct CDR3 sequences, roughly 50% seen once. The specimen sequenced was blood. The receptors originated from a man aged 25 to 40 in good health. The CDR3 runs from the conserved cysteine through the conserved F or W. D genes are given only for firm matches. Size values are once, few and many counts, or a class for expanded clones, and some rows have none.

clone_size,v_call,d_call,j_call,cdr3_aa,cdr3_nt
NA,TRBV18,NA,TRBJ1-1,CASSLRDAEAFF,TGTGCCAGCTCACTACGGGACGCTGAAGCTTTCTTT
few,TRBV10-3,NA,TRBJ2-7,CAIKTALSYEQYF,TGTGCCATCAAGACGGCCCTCTCCTACGAGCAGTACTTC
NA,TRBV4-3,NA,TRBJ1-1,CASSQEGLTTTEAFF,TGCGCCAGCAGCCAAGAGGGATTAACGACCACTGAAGCTTTCTTT
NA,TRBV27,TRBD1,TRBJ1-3,CASSKGQPSGNTIYF,TGTGCCAGCAGTAAGGGACAGCCCTCTGGAAACACCATATATTTT
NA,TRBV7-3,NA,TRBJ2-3,CASSSQPGPSIDTQYF,TGTGCCAGCAGCTCGCAGCCGGGCCCCTCTATAGATACGCAGTATTTT
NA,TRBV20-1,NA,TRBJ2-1,CSARDPVWETQFF,TGCAGTGCTAGAGATCCGGTTTGGGAGACCCAGTTCTTC
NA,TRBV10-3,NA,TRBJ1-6,CAIGAEGRPLHF,TGTGCCATCGGCGCGGAGGGAAGGCCCCTCCACTTT
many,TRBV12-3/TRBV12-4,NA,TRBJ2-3,CASRSGLLEYF,TGTGCCAGCAGATCGGGCTTATTGGAGTATTTT
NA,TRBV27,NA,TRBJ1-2,CASSNQGDYGYTF,TGTGCCAGCAGCAATCAGGGAGACTATGGCTACACCTTC
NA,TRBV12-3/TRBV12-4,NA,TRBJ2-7,CASSPPGLPSYEQYF,TGTGCCAGCAGTCCACCGGGACTGCCTTCCTACGAGCAGTACTTC
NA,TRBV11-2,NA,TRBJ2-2,CASSPKLGGELFF,TGTGCCAGCAGCCCAAAGCTGGGGGGGGAGCTGTTTTTT
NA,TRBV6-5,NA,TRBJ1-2,CASRQTGTGVDTF,TGTGCCAGCAGACAAACCGGGACGGGGGTCGACACCTTC
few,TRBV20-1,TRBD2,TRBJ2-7,CSARALLAGGYEQYF,TGCAGTGCTAGAGCTCTACTAGCGGGGGGATACGAGCAGTACTTC
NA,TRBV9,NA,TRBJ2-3,CASSVDNGITDTQYF,TGTGCCAGCAGCGTAGATAACGGAATCACAGATACGCAGTATTTT
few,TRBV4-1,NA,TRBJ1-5,CASSHWDFQPQHF,TGCGCCAGCAGCCATTGGGACTTTCAGCCCCAGCATTTT
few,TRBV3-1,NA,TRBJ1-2,CASSQDAFSGYTF,TGTGCCAGCAGCCAAGACGCATTCTCTGGCTACACCTTC
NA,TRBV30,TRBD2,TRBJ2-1,CAWLAGADNEQFF,TGTGCCTGGTTAGCGGGGGCCGACAATGAGCAGTTCTTC
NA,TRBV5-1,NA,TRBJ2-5,CASSRLVRERETQYF,TGCGCCAGCAGCCGGCTTGTCCGGGAGCGAGAGACCCAGTACTTC
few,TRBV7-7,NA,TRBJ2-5,CASSFNGAQETQYF,TGTGCTAGCAGCTTCAACGGAGCGCAAGAGACCCAGTACTTC
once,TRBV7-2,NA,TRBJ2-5,CASSLVFSDETQYF,TGTGCCAGCAGCTTAGTATTTTCTGACGAGACCCAGTACTTC
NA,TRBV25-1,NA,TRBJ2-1,CASSALAYNEQFF,TGTGCCAGCAGTGCACTAGCATACAATGAGCAGTTCTTC
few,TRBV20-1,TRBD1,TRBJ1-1,CSAPGQGGTEAFF,TGCAGTGCCCCGGGACAGGGCGGGACTGAAGCTTTCTTT
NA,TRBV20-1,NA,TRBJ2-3,CSARRGPGNTDTQYF,TGCAGTGCTAGAAGGGGTCCTGGCAACACAGATACGCAGTATTTT
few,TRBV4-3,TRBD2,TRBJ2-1,CASSQELAGGSYNEQFF,TGCGCCAGCAGCCAAGAACTAGCGGGGGGCTCCTACAATGAGCAGTTCTTC
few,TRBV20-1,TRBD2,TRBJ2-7,CSARQAGGPVEQYF,TGCAGTGCTAGACAAGCGGGGGGGCCCGTCGAGCAGTACTTC
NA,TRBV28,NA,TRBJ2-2,CASLTAGTTGELFF,TGTGCCAGCCTCACGGCGGGGACCACCGGGGAGCTGTTTTTT
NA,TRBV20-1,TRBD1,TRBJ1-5,CSATSPGQPSNQPQHF,TGCAGTGCTACTTCCCCGGGACAGCCTAGCAATCAGCCCCAGCATTTT
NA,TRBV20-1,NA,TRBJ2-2,CSARDSAPRLDTGELFF,TGCAGTGCTAGAGATAGCGCACCCAGGTTGGACACCGGGGAGCTGTTTTTT
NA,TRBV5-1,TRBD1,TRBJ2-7,CASSPWTGLGGEQYF,TGCGCCAGCAGCCCTTGGACAGGGCTGGGCGGCGAGCAGTACTTC
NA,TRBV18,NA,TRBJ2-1,CASSPPNLGHLYNEQFF,TGTGCCAGCTCACCACCGAATCTTGGACACCTCTACAATGAGCAGTTCTTC
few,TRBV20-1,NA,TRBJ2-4,CSARGTGGGNIQYF,TGCAGTGCTAGAGGAACTGGGGGTGGAAACATTCAGTACTTC
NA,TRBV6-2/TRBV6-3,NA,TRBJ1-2,CASSYSRHPPDGYTF,TGTGCCAGCAGTTACTCTAGACATCCTCCTGACGGCTACACCTTC
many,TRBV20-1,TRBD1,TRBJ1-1,CSAREGTGNTEAFF,TGCAGTGCTAGAGAAGGGACAGGGAACACTGAAGCTTTCTTT
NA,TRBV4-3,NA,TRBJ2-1,CASSQGALASHEQFF,TGCGCCAGCAGCCAAGGAGCTCTAGCAAGCCATGAGCAGTTCTTC
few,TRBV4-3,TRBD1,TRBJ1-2,CASSQDQGENYGYTF,TGCGCCAGCAGCCAAGATCAGGGGGAGAACTATGGCTACACCTTC
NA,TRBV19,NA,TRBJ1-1,CASNARITEAFF,TGTGCCAGTAACGCGCGGATCACTGAAGCTTTCTTT
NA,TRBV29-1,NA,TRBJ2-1,CSVEVWSSYNEQFF,TGCAGCGTTGAAGTATGGAGCTCCTACAATGAGCAGTTCTTC
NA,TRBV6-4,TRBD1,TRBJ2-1,CASSVGQGYNEQFF,TGTGCCAGCAGTGTAGGACAGGGATACAATGAGCAGTTCTTC
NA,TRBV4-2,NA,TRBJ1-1,CASSPTGWQTAEAFF,TGTGCCAGCAGCCCGACAGGATGGCAAACGGCTGAAGCTTTCTTT
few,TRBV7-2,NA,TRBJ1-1,CASSFRWQGTEAFF,TGTGCCAGCAGCTTTAGATGGCAGGGAACTGAAGCTTTCTTT
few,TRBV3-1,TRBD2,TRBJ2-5,CASNKPGLADQETQYF,TGTGCCAGCAATAAACCGGGACTAGCGGACCAAGAGACCCAGTACTTC
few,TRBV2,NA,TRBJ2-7,CASTDRNPYEQYF,TGTGCCAGCACCGACAGGAACCCCTACGAGCAGTACTTC
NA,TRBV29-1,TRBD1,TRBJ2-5,CSALQGAMEEQYF,TGCAGCGCTCTACAGGGGGCTATGGAAGAGCAGTACTTC
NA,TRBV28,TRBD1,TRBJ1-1,CASSPIDRGRDTEAFF,TGTGCCAGCAGCCCCATTGACAGGGGGAGGGACACTGAAGCTTTCTTT
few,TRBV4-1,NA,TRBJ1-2,CASSQDPQNVYGYTF,TGCGCCAGCAGCCAAGATCCCCAGAATGTCTATGGCTACACCTTC
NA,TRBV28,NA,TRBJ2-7,CASSPTMGEQYF,TGTGCCAGCAGTCCGACTATGGGCGAGCAGTACTTC